These T cell receptor beta chains were read from a single sample in a study of tumor-infiltrating lymphocytes in primary liver carcinoma. TCRdb redid the calling of the multiplex PCR reads with MiXCR, one entry per CDR3 protein. Among a few hundred thousand distinct CDR3 sequences listed, about three fifths were seen once. What was sequenced was peripheral blood. These receptor sequences come from a woman aged 25 to 39 with primary liver carcinoma and hepatitis B virus infection. Each CDR3 is given with its conserved first and last residue. Fields, in order: V gene, clone size, J gene, D gene, CDR3 protein, CDR3 DNA. A D gene is named only where the DNA matches it firmly. Only part of the rows carry a size: once, few, many, or a class if the clone is expanded.

V gene: TRBV5-4
clone size: NA
J gene: TRBJ2-1
D gene: TRBD2
CDR3 protein: CDSSLGTSGNEQFF
CDR3 DNA: TGTGATAGCAGCTTGGGGACTAGCGGCAATGAGCAGTTCTTC

V gene: TRBV6-5
clone size: NA
J gene: TRBJ2-1
D gene: TRBD1
CDR3 protein: CASSSNRGRNEQLF
CDR3 DNA: TGTGCCAGCAGTTCCAACAGGGGAAGGAATGAGCAGCTCTTC

V gene: TRBV4-2
clone size: once
J gene: TRBJ2-3
D gene: NA
CDR3 protein: CASSRCGPESTDTQYF
CDR3 DNA: TGTGCCAGCAGCCGATGCGGGCCAGAAAGCACAGATACGCAGTATTTT

V gene: TRBV29-1
clone size: many
J gene: TRBJ1-5
D gene: TRBD1
CDR3 protein: CSVQTGTGNQPQHF
CDR3 DNA: TGCAGCGTTCAAACCGGGACAGGTAATCAGCCCCAGCATTTT

V gene: TRBV28
clone size: NA
J gene: TRBJ2-7
D gene: NA
CDR3 protein: CASSPERVHEQYF
CDR3 DNA: TGTGCCAGCAGTCCAGAGAGGGTCCACGAGCAGTACTTC

V gene: TRBV5-6
clone size: many
J gene: TRBJ1-2
D gene: NA
CDR3 protein: CASSWRGGYTF
CDR3 DNA: TGTGCCAGCAGCTGGAGGGGGGGCTACACCTTC

V gene: TRBV24-1
clone size: NA
J gene: TRBJ2-7
D gene: NA
CDR3 protein: CATSSSTRGYCEQYF
CDR3 DNA: TGTGCCACCAGTAGTTCCACCAGGGGATACTGCGAGCAGTACTTC

V gene: TRBV11-2
clone size: NA
J gene: TRBJ2-5
D gene: NA
CDR3 protein: CTSSLAGARQETQYF
CDR3 DNA: TGCACCAGCAGCTTAGCTGGTGCCAGGCAAGAGACCCAGTACTTC

V gene: TRBV2
clone size: few
J gene: TRBJ2-1
D gene: NA
CDR3 protein: CASSAYPQIKQFF
CDR3 DNA: TGTGCCAGCAGTGCCTATCCTCAGATTAAGCAGTTCTTC

V gene: TRBV4-2
clone size: NA
J gene: TRBJ2-2
D gene: TRBD2
CDR3 protein: CASSQAGGFNGELFF
CDR3 DNA: TGTGCCAGCAGTCAAGCGGGGGGCTTCAACGGGGAGCTGTTTTTT

V gene: TRBV4-2
clone size: few
J gene: TRBJ1-5
D gene: NA
CDR3 protein: CASSAESYSNQPQHF
CDR3 DNA: TGTGCCAGCAGCGCCGAGTCGTATAGCAATCAGCCCCAGCATTTT

V gene: TRBV7-9
clone size: few
J gene: TRBJ2-1
D gene: TRBD2
CDR3 protein: CASSHGTSGDNEQFF
CDR3 DNA: TGTGCCAGCAGCCACGGGACTAGCGGTGACAATGAGCAGTTCTTC

V gene: TRBV11-3
clone size: NA
J gene: TRBJ2-5
D gene: NA
CDR3 protein: CASGGPQEAQYF
CDR3 DNA: TGTGCCAGCGGGGGTCCTCAAGAGGCCCAGTACTTC

V gene: TRBV7-8
clone size: NA
J gene: TRBJ2-5
D gene: NA
CDR3 protein: CASSFKTHGGTQYF
CDR3 DNA: TGTGCCAGCAGCTTTAAAACCCACGGTGGGACCCAGTACTTC

V gene: TRBV11-3
clone size: NA
J gene: TRBJ2-6
D gene: NA
CDR3 protein: CASSSGSGAVSGANVLTF
CDR3 DNA: TGTGCCAGCAGCTCAGGATCGGGGGCGGTCTCTGGGGCCAACGTACTGACTTTC

V gene: TRBV12-3/TRBV12-4
clone size: NA
J gene: TRBJ2-3
D gene: NA
CDR3 protein: CASTFRADTQYF
CDR3 DNA: TGTGCCAGCACTTTCCGCGCAGATACGCAGTATTTT

V gene: TRBV10-3
clone size: NA
J gene: TRBJ2-7
D gene: NA
CDR3 protein: CAISEWTWNEQYF
CDR3 DNA: TGTGCCATCAGTGAGTGGACATGGAACGAGCAGTACTTC

V gene: TRBV28
clone size: NA
J gene: TRBJ2-7
D gene: TRBD2
CDR3 protein: CASSSGTSGKVEQYF
CDR3 DNA: TGTGCCAGCAGTTCCGGGACTAGCGGGAAGGTCGAGCAGTACTTC

V gene: TRBV13
clone size: few
J gene: TRBJ2-7
D gene: TRBD2
CDR3 protein: CASSYQAGGLREQYF
CDR3 DNA: TGTGCCAGCAGCTACCAAGCGGGAGGATTGAGGGAGCAGTACTTC

V gene: TRBV4-1
clone size: NA
J gene: TRBJ2-7
D gene: NA
CDR3 protein: CASSQAPQDFSYEQYF
CDR3 DNA: TGCGCCAGCAGCCAAGCGCCCCAGGACTTCTCCTATGAGCAGTACTTC

V gene: TRBV28
clone size: NA
J gene: TRBJ2-3
D gene: NA
CDR3 protein: CASSFALAGTDTQYF
CDR3 DNA: TGTGCCAGCAGTTTCGCACTAGCTGGCACAGATACGCAGTATTTT

V gene: TRBV28
clone size: few
J gene: TRBJ1-5
D gene: NA
CDR3 protein: CASSRGNQPQHF
CDR3 DNA: TGTGCCAGCAGTAGGGGCAATCAGCCCCAGCATTTT

V gene: TRBV12-5
clone size: few
J gene: TRBJ1-5
D gene: NA
CDR3 protein: CASGLVLRGQPQHF
CDR3 DNA: TGTGCTAGTGGTTTGGTACTTAGAGGTCAGCCCCAGCATTTT

V gene: TRBV11-1
clone size: once
J gene: TRBJ1-1
D gene: TRBD1
CDR3 protein: CDSNFTGDRLKPFF
CDR3 DNA: TGTGACAGCAACTTTACGGGGGACAGGCTAAAACCTTTCTTT

V gene: TRBV11-2
clone size: NA
J gene: TRBJ2-5
D gene: NA
CDR3 protein: CASSLISEVEAQYF
CDR3 DNA: TGTGCCAGCAGCTTAATTTCAGAAGTTGAGGCCCAGTACTTC

V gene: TRBV30
clone size: NA
J gene: TRBJ2-1
D gene: NA
CDR3 protein: CAWRTSWGVEQFF
CDR3 DNA: TGTGCCTGGAGAACATCATGGGGAGTTGAGCAGTTCTTC

V gene: TRBV28
clone size: NA
J gene: TRBJ1-1
D gene: NA
CDR3 protein: CASSSPFLGLTEAFF
CDR3 DNA: TGTGCCAGCAGTTCGCCTTTTTTGGGGCTCACTGAAGCTTTCTTT

V gene: TRBV4-3
clone size: NA
J gene: TRBJ2-3
D gene: NA
CDR3 protein: CASNQTGHADTQYF
CDR3 DNA: TGCGCCAGCAACCAAACGGGACACGCAGATACGCAGTATTTT

V gene: TRBV12-3/TRBV12-4
clone size: many
J gene: TRBJ2-1
D gene: NA
CDR3 protein: CASSPGVEQFF
CDR3 DNA: TGTGCCAGCAGTCCGGGAGTAGAGCAGTTCTTC

V gene: TRBV6-5
clone size: NA
J gene: TRBJ1-2
D gene: NA
CDR3 protein: CASSGRQWKGYTF
CDR3 DNA: TGTGCCAGCAGTGGCCGACAGTGGAAAGGCTACACCTTC

V gene: TRBV18
clone size: once
J gene: TRBJ2-5
D gene: NA
CDR3 protein: CASSPPSSSGTQYF
CDR3 DNA: TGTGCCAGCTCACCCCCCTCATCCAGCGGGACCCAGTACTTC

V gene: TRBV11-1
clone size: NA
J gene: TRBJ2-1
D gene: NA
CDR3 protein: CASRPGTGYNEQSF
CDR3 DNA: TGTGCCAGCAGACCCGGGACGGGGTACAATGAGCAGTCCTTC

V gene: TRBV2
clone size: NA
J gene: TRBJ2-1
D gene: NA
CDR3 protein: CASSGVGPQGPISYNEQFF
CDR3 DNA: TGTGCCAGCAGCGGTGTGGGTCCACAGGGTCCCATCTCCTACAATGAGCAGTTCTTC

V gene: TRBV13
clone size: NA
J gene: TRBJ2-7
D gene: TRBD1
CDR3 protein: CANSSSGTGFYEQYF
CDR3 DNA: TGTGCCAACAGCTCATCCGGGACAGGCTTCTACGAGCAGTACTTC

V gene: TRBV11-2
clone size: NA
J gene: TRBJ2-7
D gene: NA
CDR3 protein: CAGSLVGRLYEQYF
CDR3 DNA: TGTGCCGGCAGCTTAGTGGGACGACTCTACGAGCAGTACTTC

V gene: TRBV6-2/TRBV6-3
clone size: NA
J gene: TRBJ2-4
D gene: NA
CDR3 protein: CASMYGGTLAKNIQYF
CDR3 DNA: TGTGCCAGCATGTACGGGGGCACCCTAGCCAAAAACATTCAGTACTTC

V gene: TRBV4-1
clone size: NA
J gene: TRBJ2-1
D gene: TRBD2
CDR3 protein: CASSHPGTSVPISSYNEQFF
CDR3 DNA: TGCGCCAGCAGCCATCCCGGGACTAGCGTCCCGATCTCCTCCTACAATGAGCAGTTCTTC

V gene: TRBV7-9
clone size: NA
J gene: TRBJ2-2
D gene: NA
CDR3 protein: CASSFQGGGTGELFF
CDR3 DNA: TGTGCCAGCAGCTTCCAGGGGGGCGGCACCGGGGAGCTGTTTTTT

V gene: TRBV5-5
clone size: NA
J gene: TRBJ2-3
D gene: NA
CDR3 protein: CASSLDYPMYGTQYF
CDR3 DNA: TGTGCCAGCAGCTTGGACTACCCGATGTATGGTACGCAGTATTTT

V gene: TRBV10-3
clone size: NA
J gene: TRBJ1-5
D gene: NA
CDR3 protein: CAIGESRDSRAQHF
CDR3 DNA: TGTGCCATCGGTGAGTCGAGAGACTCCCGGGCCCAGCATTTT

V gene: TRBV5-4
clone size: NA
J gene: TRBJ2-1
D gene: NA
CDR3 protein: CASSLDGTPYNEQFF
CDR3 DNA: TGTGCCAGCAGCTTAGACGGGACCCCCTACAATGAGCAGTTCTTC

V gene: TRBV7-9
clone size: NA
J gene: TRBJ1-1
D gene: NA
CDR3 protein: CASSLGPGGSLGGTEAFF
CDR3 DNA: TGTGCCAGCAGCCTTGGTCCGGGGGGAAGCTTAGGTGGCACTGAAGCTTTCTTT

V gene: TRBV25-1
clone size: NA
J gene: TRBJ2-3
D gene: TRBD1
CDR3 protein: CASSEDRGTDTQYF
CDR3 DNA: TGTGCCAGCAGTGAAGACAGGGGGACAGATACGCAGTATTTT

V gene: TRBV7-9
clone size: once
J gene: TRBJ2-1
D gene: TRBD2
CDR3 protein: CASDGAGGGNNEQFF
CDR3 DNA: TGTGCCAGTGATGGAGCGGGAGGGGGGAACAATGAGCAGTTCTTC

V gene: TRBV6-5
clone size: many
J gene: TRBJ2-7
D gene: NA
CDR3 protein: CASTRPGVRADEQYF
CDR3 DNA: TGTGCCAGCACCCGTCCAGGGGTTCGGGCTGACGAGCAGTACTTC

V gene: TRBV11-2
clone size: NA
J gene: TRBJ2-1
D gene: NA
CDR3 protein: CASSLAVGAYNEQFF
CDR3 DNA: TGTGCCAGCAGCTTAGCGGTGGGCGCCTACAATGAGCAATTCTTC

V gene: TRBV12-3/TRBV12-4
clone size: few
J gene: TRBJ2-2
D gene: TRBD1
CDR3 protein: CASSSGTANTGELFF
CDR3 DNA: TGTGCCAGCAGTTCTGGGACAGCGAACACCGGGGAGCTGTTTTTT

V gene: TRBV7-8
clone size: NA
J gene: TRBJ1-1
D gene: NA
CDR3 protein: CASSPQVTDTEAFF
CDR3 DNA: TGTGCCAGCAGCCCTCAGGTTACGGACACTGAAGCTTTCTTT

V gene: TRBV12-3/TRBV12-4
clone size: NA
J gene: TRBJ2-3
D gene: NA
CDR3 protein: CASSYGATDTQYF
CDR3 DNA: TGTGCCAGCAGTTACGGGGCCACAGATACGCAGTATTTT

V gene: TRBV4-1
clone size: NA
J gene: TRBJ2-2
D gene: TRBD1
CDR3 protein: CASSRGQGKDTGKLFF
CDR3 DNA: TGCGCCAGCAGCCGAGGACAGGGAAAAGACACCGGGAAGCTGTTTTTT

V gene: TRBV11-1
clone size: once
J gene: TRBJ2-3
D gene: NA
CDR3 protein: CASSLSGGTQYF
CDR3 DNA: TGTGCCAGCAGCTTATCAGGAGGTACACAGTATTTT

V gene: TRBV6-2/TRBV6-3
clone size: many
J gene: TRBJ2-7
D gene: TRBD2
CDR3 protein: CASRPWGLAGVSYEQYF
CDR3 DNA: TGTGCCAGCCGCCCATGGGGACTAGCGGGAGTCTCCTACGAGCAGTACTTC

V gene: TRBV11-2
clone size: NA
J gene: TRBJ1-3
D gene: TRBD1
CDR3 protein: CTSRRTGSSGNTIYF
CDR3 DNA: TGTACCAGCAGGAGGACAGGGAGCTCTGGAAACACCATATATTTT

V gene: TRBV4-3
clone size: few
J gene: TRBJ2-2
D gene: NA
CDR3 protein: CASSQAAGVTRELFF
CDR3 DNA: TGCGCCAGCAGCCAAGCCGCAGGGGTTACCAGGGAGCTGTTTTTT

V gene: TRBV6-1
clone size: many
J gene: TRBJ2-7
D gene: TRBD2
CDR3 protein: CASAGLAGLSYEQYF
CDR3 DNA: TGTGCCAGCGCCGGACTAGCGGGTCTTTCCTACGAGCAGTACTTC

V gene: TRBV7-9
clone size: NA
J gene: TRBJ2-2
D gene: TRBD2
CDR3 protein: CASSPPGLAFNTGELFF
CDR3 DNA: TGTGCCAGCAGCCCTCCGGGACTAGCGTTTAACACCGGGGAGCTGTTTTTT

V gene: TRBV6-2/TRBV6-3
clone size: NA
J gene: TRBJ2-5
D gene: TRBD2
CDR3 protein: CASKSYVTSGRQETQYF
CDR3 DNA: TGTGCCAGCAAAAGTTACGTGACTAGCGGGAGGCAAGAGACCCAGTACTTC

V gene: TRBV6-5
clone size: many
J gene: TRBJ1-2
D gene: NA
CDR3 protein: CASTAGVWVYGYTF
CDR3 DNA: TGTGCCAGCACGGCAGGAGTCTGGGTCTATGGCTACACCTTC

V gene: TRBV11-2
clone size: NA
J gene: TRBJ2-7
D gene: TRBD2
CDR3 protein: CTSSLSGLAGAEQYF
CDR3 DNA: TGTACCAGTAGCTTATCTGGACTAGCGGGAGCCGAGCAGTACTTC

V gene: TRBV4-1
clone size: NA
J gene: TRBJ2-1
D gene: NA
CDR3 protein: CASSPMRDGNEQFF
CDR3 DNA: TGCGCCAGCAGCCCCATGAGGGACGGCAATGAGCAGTTCTTC